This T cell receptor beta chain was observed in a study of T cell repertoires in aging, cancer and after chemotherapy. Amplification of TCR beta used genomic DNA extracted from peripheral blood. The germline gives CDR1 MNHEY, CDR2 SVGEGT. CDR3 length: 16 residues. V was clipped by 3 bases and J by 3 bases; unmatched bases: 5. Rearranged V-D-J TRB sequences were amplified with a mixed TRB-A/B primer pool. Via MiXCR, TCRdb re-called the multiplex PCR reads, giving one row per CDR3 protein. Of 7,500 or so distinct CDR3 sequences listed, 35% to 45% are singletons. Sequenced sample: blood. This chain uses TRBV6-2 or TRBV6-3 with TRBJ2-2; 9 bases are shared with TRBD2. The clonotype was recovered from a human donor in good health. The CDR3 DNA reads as TGTGCCAGCAGTTATCTCGAGCGGGGGGACACCGGGGAGCTGTTTTTT. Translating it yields CASSYLERGDTGELFF.